Ten or more counts support the clone carrying this T cell receptor (beta chain). This record comes from a study of CD8 T cells in ankylosing spondylitis. The CDR3 runs to 14 residues. V lost 4 bases and J 6 bases, leaving 12 bases between the germline ends. Per germline, CDR1 SGHAT and CDR2 FQNNGV. TCRdb re-called the 5' RACE reads through MiXCR, storing one row per CDR3 protein. The data show about 130,000 distinct CDR3 sequences, with around 9.3% seen just once and approximately 3.5% held by the top ten. The chain uses TRBV11-2 and TRBJ2-2; D not resolved. This receptor was identified in a male donor with ankylosing spondylitis or in good health (not recorded which). The sample taken for sequencing was blood, either unsorted or a sorted T cell fraction (not recorded which). The chain's CDR3 is CASSSTTPAGELFF. Written as DNA, the CDR3 is TGTGCCAGCAGCTCTACCACACCGGCCGGGGAGCTGTTTTTT.